The rows below give T cell receptor beta chains drawn from one sample of a study of STAT5B mutations in CD4+ large granular lymphocyte leukemia. Generated by immunoSEQ multiplex PCR, the TCRdb table keeps only in-frame clones and is missing some. The sample has more than 30,000 clones, about 88% seen once. Material for sequencing was CD4+ T cells from blood buffy coats. The receptors were gathered from a human donor in good health. CDR3s include the opening cysteine and the closing phenylalanine or tryptophan. The D gene is left open where the match is weak. Size values are once, few and many counts, or a class for expanded clones, and some rows have none.

D: NA; size: NA; length: 12; V: TRBV5-1; J: TRBJ2-3; CDR3: CASSLPPDTQYF; DNA: TGCGCCAGCAGCTTGCCGCCAGATACGCAGTATTTT
D: NA; size: NA; length: 14; V: TRBV4-1; J: TRBJ2-7; CDR3: CASSHRDEAGEQYF; DNA: TGCGCCAGCAGCCACCGGGACGAAGCCGGGGAGCAGTACTTC
D: NA; size: NA; length: 15; V: TRBV4-1; J: TRBJ1-4; CDR3: CASSLATRAGEKLFF; DNA: TGCGCCAGCAGTCTCGCGACCCGGGCTGGGGAAAAACTGTTTTTT
D: TRBD2; size: NA; length: 19; V: TRBV15; J: TRBJ2-3; CDR3: CATSSRSRGRLAGADTQYF; DNA: TGTGCCACCAGCAGTCGATCCAGGGGGCGGCTAGCGGGGGCAGATACGCAGTATTTT
D: NA; size: NA; length: 12; V: TRBV10-3; J: TRBJ1-2; CDR3: CATRTGNYGYTF; DNA: TGTGCCACCCGAACCGGAAACTATGGCTACACCTTC
D: NA; size: NA; length: 16; V: TRBV4-2; J: TRBJ2-1; CDR3: CASSQEGPFSYNEQFF; DNA: TGTGCCAGCAGCCAAGAAGGGCCCTTCTCCTACAATGAGCAGTTCTTC
D: NA; size: NA; length: 11; V: TRBV13; J: TRBJ2-7; CDR3: CASGWGNEQYF; DNA: TGTGCCAGCGGTTGGGGCAACGAGCAGTACTTC
D: TRBD2; size: NA; length: 16; V: TRBV6-6; J: TRBJ2-7; CDR3: CASSYGTSGLPVKQYF; DNA: TGTGCCAGCAGTTACGGGACTAGCGGCCTGCCCGTGAAGCAGTACTTC
D: NA; size: once; length: 13; V: TRBV18; J: TRBJ2-7; CDR3: CASSGEQLYEQYF; DNA: TGTGCCAGCTCAGGGGAACAACTCTACGAGCAGTACTTC
D: TRBD2; size: NA; length: 15; V: TRBV11-2; J: TRBJ2-7; CDR3: CASSLELAGAYEQYF; DNA: TGTGCCAGCAGCTTGGAACTAGCGGGGGCCTACGAGCAGTACTTC
D: NA; size: NA; length: 13; V: TRBV23-1; J: TRBJ2-1; CDR3: CASSQLTLHEQFF; DNA: TGCGCCAGCAGTCAATTGACATTACATGAGCAGTTCTTC
D: TRBD1; size: NA; length: 12; V: TRBV25-1; J: TRBJ1-5; CDR3: CASSRQGQPQHF; DNA: TGTGCCAGCAGCAGACAGGGGCAGCCCCAGCATTTT
D: NA; size: NA; length: 15; V: TRBV16; J: TRBJ1-2; CDR3: CASSRRDRANYGYTF; DNA: TGTGCCAGCAGCCGACGGGACCGCGCCAACTATGGCTACACCTTC
D: NA; size: NA; length: 17; V: TRBV14; J: TRBJ2-7; CDR3: CASSQGTLGPVIYEQYF; DNA: TGTGCCAGCAGCCAAGGGACACTAGGACCCGTTATCTACGAGCAGTACTTC
D: NA; size: NA; length: 18; V: TRBV30; J: TRBJ2-1; CDR3: CAWSVTGGVAGGVDEQFF; DNA: TGTGCCTGGAGTGTCACGGGGGGGGTGGCAGGGGGTGTCGATGAGCAGTTCTTC
D: NA; size: once; length: 13; V: TRBV11-2; J: TRBJ1-5; CDR3: CASRGAGNQPQHF; DNA: TGTGCCAGCAGGGGGGCTGGCAATCAGCCCCAGCATTTT
D: NA; size: once; length: 11; V: TRBV7-9; J: TRBJ2-3; CDR3: CASSSADTQYF; DNA: TGTGCCAGCAGCTCCGCAGATACGCAGTATTTT
D: TRBD1; size: NA; length: 15; V: TRBV19; J: TRBJ1-1; CDR3: CASTEQGARGTEAFF; DNA: TGTGCCAGTACCGAACAGGGGGCTAGGGGCACTGAAGCTTTCTTT
D: TRBD1; size: NA; length: 15; V: TRBV5-5; J: TRBJ1-4; CDR3: CASSFVDRGLGKLFF; DNA: TGTGCCAGCAGCTTCGTGGACAGGGGGCTGGGAAAACTGTTTTTT
D: NA; size: NA; length: 14; V: TRBV19; J: TRBJ2-1; CDR3: CASSILDRYNEQFF; DNA: TGTGCCAGTAGTATCCTGGACAGATACAATGAGCAGTTCTTC
D: NA; size: NA; length: 16; V: TRBV11-2; J: TRBJ2-3; CDR3: CASSMRQDPSTDTQYF; DNA: TGTGCCAGCAGCATGAGACAGGACCCTAGCACAGATACGCAGTATTTT
D: TRBD1; size: NA; length: 15; V: TRBV5-4; J: TRBJ1-1; CDR3: CASSSSRDRGQKAFF; DNA: TGTGCCAGCAGCTCGTCCCGGGACAGGGGACAAAAGGCTTTCTTT
D: NA; size: NA; length: 15; V: TRBV4-1; J: TRBJ2-3; CDR3: CASSPNFGAKDTQYF; DNA: TGCGCCAGCAGCCCCAACTTCGGGGCAAAGGATACGCAGTATTTT
D: TRBD1; size: NA; length: 15; V: TRBV5-1; J: TRBJ2-7; CDR3: CASSLVGQGAYEQYF; DNA: TGCGCCAGCAGCTTGGTGGGACAGGGGGCGTACGAGCAGTACTTC
D: TRBD2; size: NA; length: 14; V: TRBV9; J: TRBJ2-3; CDR3: CASSGVAGGDTQYF; DNA: TGTGCCAGCAGCGGTGTAGCGGGAGGGGATACGCAGTATTTT
D: TRBD1; size: NA; length: 15; V: TRBV10-1; J: TRBJ1-6; CDR3: CASSERQGVDSPLHF; DNA: TGCGCCAGCAGTGAGAGGCAGGGGGTAGATTCACCCCTCCACTTT
D: NA; size: NA; length: 17; V: TRBV28; J: TRBJ1-1; CDR3: CASNTPWGRAPNTEAFF; DNA: TGTGCCAGCAACACACCTTGGGGTCGGGCTCCTAACACTGAAGCTTTCTTT
D: TRBD2; size: once; length: 16; V: TRBV19; J: TRBJ2-1; CDR3: CASMKGEPRSGSEQFF; DNA: TGTGCCAGTATGAAGGGCGAACCTCGTAGCGGGAGTGAGCAGTTCTTC
D: NA; size: NA; length: 15; V: TRBV28; J: TRBJ1-6; CDR3: CASSLEGRDNSPLHF; DNA: TGTGCCAGCAGTTTAGAGGGCAGGGATAATTCACCCCTCCACTTT
D: NA; size: NA; length: 16; V: TRBV11-2; J: TRBJ2-5; CDR3: CASSLARGGGGETQYF; DNA: TGTGCCAGCAGCTTAGCCAGGGGAGGAGGAGGGGAGACCCAGTACTTC
D: TRBD2; size: NA; length: 17; V: TRBV4-1; J: TRBJ2-3; CDR3: CASSHPTSVSSTDTQYF; DNA: TGCGCCAGCAGCCATCCTACTAGCGTTTCAAGCACAGATACGCAGTATTTT
D: NA; size: NA; length: 19; V: TRBV27; J: TRBJ1-1; CDR3: CASSPLFPEFGWKGTEAFF; DNA: TGTGCCAGCAGTCCTCTTTTTCCGGAATTCGGGTGGAAAGGCACTGAAGCTTTCTTT